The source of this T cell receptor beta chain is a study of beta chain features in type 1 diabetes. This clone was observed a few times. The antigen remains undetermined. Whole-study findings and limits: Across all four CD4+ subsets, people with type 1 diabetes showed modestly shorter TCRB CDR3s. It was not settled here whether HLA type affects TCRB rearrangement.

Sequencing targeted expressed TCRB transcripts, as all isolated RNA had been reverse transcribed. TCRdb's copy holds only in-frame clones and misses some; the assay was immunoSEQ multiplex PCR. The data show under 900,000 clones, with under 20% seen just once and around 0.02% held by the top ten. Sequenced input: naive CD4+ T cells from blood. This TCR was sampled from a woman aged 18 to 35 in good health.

This CDR3 is CASSQGVSAHSYEQYF. The DNA of the CDR3 is TGTGCCAGCAGCCAAGGAGTTAGCGCTCATTCCTACGAGCAGTACTTC. The chain uses TRBV4-2 and TRBJ2-7; maybe TRBD2 (5 bases). The V gene's germline CDR1 is LGHNA and CDR2 YNFKEQ. The CDR3 has 16 amino acids. Trimming took off 1 base at V and 1 base at J, with 14 bases between the two ends.